This T cell receptor (beta chain) was sequenced during a study of blood T cells in healthy people across ages. General study results and limits: Strongly correlated with naive T cell percentage was TCR beta diversity. Without sorted subsets, naive and antigen-experienced compartments could not be conclusively compared.

V lost 2 bases and J lost 0; bases outside the gene matches: 3. CDR3 size: 16 residues. Germline CDR1 and CDR2: SGHRS and YFSETQ. Next came a second PCR, run for about 6 to 11 cycles, which used a sample-barcoded 5' primer along with a J-beta primer mix. TCRdb reprocessed the 5' RACE reads via MiXCR and lists one record per CDR3 protein. This sample has 850,000 to 1,000,000 distinct CDR3 sequences; roughly 50% occur once, and the top ten carry 13%. This clonotype was seen at least ten times. Its antigen is as yet unknown. Sequencing input: blood. The chain recombines TRBV5-1 with TRBJ2-1; 9 positions match TRBD2. This receptor was identified in a man younger than 40 in good health. CDR3 protein: CASSFQAGGSYNEQFF. DNA of the CDR3: TGCGCCAGCAGCTTCCAAGCGGGGGGCTCCTACAATGAGCAGTTCTTC.